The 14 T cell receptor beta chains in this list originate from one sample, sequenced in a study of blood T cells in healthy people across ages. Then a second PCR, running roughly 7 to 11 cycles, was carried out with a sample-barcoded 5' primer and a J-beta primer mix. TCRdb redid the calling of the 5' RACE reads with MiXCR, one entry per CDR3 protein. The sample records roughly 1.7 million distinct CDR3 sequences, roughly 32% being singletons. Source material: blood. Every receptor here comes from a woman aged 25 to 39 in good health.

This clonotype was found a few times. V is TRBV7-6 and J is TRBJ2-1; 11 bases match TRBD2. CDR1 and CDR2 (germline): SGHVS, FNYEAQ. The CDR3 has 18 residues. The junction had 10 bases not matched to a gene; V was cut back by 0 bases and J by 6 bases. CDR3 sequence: CASSLAGLLAGAGNEQFF. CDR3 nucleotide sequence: TGTGCCAGCAGCTTAGCCGGCCTACTAGCGGGAGCGGGCAATGAGCAGTTCTTC.

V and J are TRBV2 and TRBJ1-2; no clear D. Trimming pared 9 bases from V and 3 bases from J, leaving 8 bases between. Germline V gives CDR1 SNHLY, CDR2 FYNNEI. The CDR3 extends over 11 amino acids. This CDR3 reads CASGVDYGYTF. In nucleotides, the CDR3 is TGTGCCAGTGGGGTGGACTATGGCTACACCTTC. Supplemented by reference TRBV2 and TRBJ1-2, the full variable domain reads EPEVTQTPSHQVTQMGQEVILRCVPISNHLYFYWYRQILGQKVEFLVSFYNNEISEKSEIFDDQFSVERPDGSNFTLKIRSTKLEDSAMYFCASGVDYGYTFGSGTRLTVV.

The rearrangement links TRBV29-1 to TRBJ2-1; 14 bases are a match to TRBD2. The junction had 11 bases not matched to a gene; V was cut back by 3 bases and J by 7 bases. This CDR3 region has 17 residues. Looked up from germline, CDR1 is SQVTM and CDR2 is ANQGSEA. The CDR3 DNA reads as TGCAGCGTTGAGGGACTAGCGGGAGACAAATTCTGGAATGAGCAGTTCTTC. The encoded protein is CSVEGLAGDKFWNEQFF.

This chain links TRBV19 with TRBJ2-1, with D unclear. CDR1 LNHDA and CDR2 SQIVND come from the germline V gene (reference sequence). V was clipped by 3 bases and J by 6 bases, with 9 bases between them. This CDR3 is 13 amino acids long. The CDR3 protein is CASSIRGPNEQFF. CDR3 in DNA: TGTGCCAGTAGTATTCGAGGCCCCAATGAGCAGTTCTTC.

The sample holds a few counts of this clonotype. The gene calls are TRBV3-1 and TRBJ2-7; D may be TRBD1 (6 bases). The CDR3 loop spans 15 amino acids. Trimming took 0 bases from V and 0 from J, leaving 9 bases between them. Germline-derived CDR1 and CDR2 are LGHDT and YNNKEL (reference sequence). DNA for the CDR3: TGTGCCAGCAGCCAAGATGAGGGGGACTCCTACGAGCAGTACTTC. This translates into CASSQDEGDSYEQYF.

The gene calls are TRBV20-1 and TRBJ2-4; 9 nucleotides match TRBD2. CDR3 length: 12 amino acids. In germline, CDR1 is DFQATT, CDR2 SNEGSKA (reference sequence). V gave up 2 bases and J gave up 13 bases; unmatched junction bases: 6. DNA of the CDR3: TGCAGTGCTAGAATTTTCGCGGGGGGGCAGTACTTC. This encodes CSARIFAGGQYF.

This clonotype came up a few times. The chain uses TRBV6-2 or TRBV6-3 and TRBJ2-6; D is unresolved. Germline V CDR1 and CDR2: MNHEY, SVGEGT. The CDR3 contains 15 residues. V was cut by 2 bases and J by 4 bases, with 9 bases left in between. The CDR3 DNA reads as TGTGCCAGCAGTTACCGGTCGGCGGGGGCCAACGTCCTGACTTTC. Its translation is CASSYRSAGANVLTF.

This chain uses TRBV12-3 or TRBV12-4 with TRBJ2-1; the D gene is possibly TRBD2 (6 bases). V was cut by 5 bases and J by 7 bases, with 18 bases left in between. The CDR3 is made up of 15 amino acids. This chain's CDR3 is CASSPGLRRWNEQFF. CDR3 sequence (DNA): TGTGCCAGCAGTCCCGGACTACGAAGGTGGAATGAGCAGTTCTTC.

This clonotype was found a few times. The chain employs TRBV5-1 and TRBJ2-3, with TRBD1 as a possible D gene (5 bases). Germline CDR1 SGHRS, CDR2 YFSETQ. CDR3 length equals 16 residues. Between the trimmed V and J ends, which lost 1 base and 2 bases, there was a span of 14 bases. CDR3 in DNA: TGCGCCAGCAGCTTGAGGGGCAGGGCACCCACAGATACGCAGTATTTT. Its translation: CASSLRGRAPTDTQYF.

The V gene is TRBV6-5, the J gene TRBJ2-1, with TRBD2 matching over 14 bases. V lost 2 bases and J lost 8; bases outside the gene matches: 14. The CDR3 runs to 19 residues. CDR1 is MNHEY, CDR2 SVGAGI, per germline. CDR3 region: CASSYTKGTSGRIGYEQFF. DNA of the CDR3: TGTGCCAGCAGTTACACAAAAGGGACTAGCGGGAGAATCGGCTATGAGCAGTTCTTC.

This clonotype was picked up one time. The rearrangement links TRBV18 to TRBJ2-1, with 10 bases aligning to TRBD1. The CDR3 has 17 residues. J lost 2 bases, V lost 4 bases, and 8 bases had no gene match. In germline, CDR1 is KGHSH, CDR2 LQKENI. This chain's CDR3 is CASSLRVGQGTYNEQFF. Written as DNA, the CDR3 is TGTGCCAGCTCACTACGTGTGGGACAGGGGACCTACAATGAGCAGTTCTTC.

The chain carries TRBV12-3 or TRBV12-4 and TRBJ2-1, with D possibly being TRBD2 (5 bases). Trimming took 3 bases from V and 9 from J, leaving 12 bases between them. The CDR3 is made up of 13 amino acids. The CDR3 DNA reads TGTGCCAGCAGTTTCAGCGGTTCGGGTGAGCAGTTCTTC. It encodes CASSFSGSGEQFF.

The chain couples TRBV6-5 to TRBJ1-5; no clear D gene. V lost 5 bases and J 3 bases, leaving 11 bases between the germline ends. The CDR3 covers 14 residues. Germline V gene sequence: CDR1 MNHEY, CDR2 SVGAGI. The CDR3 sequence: CASSRGGVNQPQHF. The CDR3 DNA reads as TGTGCCAGCAGTCGCGGTGGAGTCAATCAGCCCCAGCATTTT.

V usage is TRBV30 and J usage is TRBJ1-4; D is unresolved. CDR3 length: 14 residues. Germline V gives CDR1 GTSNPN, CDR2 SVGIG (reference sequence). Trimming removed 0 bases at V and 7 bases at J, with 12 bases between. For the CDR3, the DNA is TGTGCCTGGAGTGTAGGCGGGTCCGGTGAAAAACTGTTTTTT. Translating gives CAWSVGGSGEKLFF.